The rows below give T cell receptor beta chains drawn from one sample of a study of liver allograft versus peripheral blood T cells. TCRdb re-derived calls from the reads in MiXCR, one entry per CDR3 protein. This table holds more than 10,000 distinct CDR3 sequences, around 30% found once. These receptors all stem from a human patient who had a liver transplant. Some T cells may possibly be graft donor cells. The CDR3 runs from the conserved cysteine through the conserved F or W. D genes are given only for firm matches. Some rows have no size entry. The others give once, few or many, or a class for an expanded clone.

J: TRBJ1-1; V: TRBV6-1; D: TRBD1; size: medium-sized; CDR3: CASETGENTEAFF; DNA: TGTGCCAGCGAGACAGGGGAAAACACTGAAGCTTTCTTT
J: TRBJ2-5; V: TRBV27; D: TRBD1; size: many; CDR3: CASSPRGRETQYF; DNA: TGTGCCAGCAGTCCAAGGGGGCGGGAGACCCAGTACTTC
J: TRBJ1-1; V: TRBV7-9; D: NA; size: medium-sized; CDR3: CASSLSPDGRDGEAFF; DNA: TGTGCCAGCAGCTTAAGCCCGGATGGGAGGGACGGTGAAGCTTTCTTT
J: TRBJ1-2; V: TRBV28; D: TRBD1; size: many; CDR3: CASTPGRGRSGYTF; DNA: TGTGCCAGCACCCCGGGCAGGGGGCGGAGTGGCTACACCTTC
J: TRBJ2-1; V: TRBV9; D: NA; size: NA; CDR3: CASSTDGASYNEQFF; DNA: TGTGCCAGCAGCACAGACGGGGCTTCCTACAATGAGCAGTTCTTC
J: TRBJ1-5; V: TRBV12-3/TRBV12-4; D: NA; size: NA; CDR3: CASSTLGQPQHF; DNA: TGTGCCAGCAGCACTTTGGGTCAGCCCCAGCATTTT
J: TRBJ1-6; V: TRBV12-3/TRBV12-4; D: NA; size: many; CDR3: CASRYWGWSRDSPLHF; DNA: TGTGCCAGCAGATACTGGGGGTGGTCCCGAGATTCACCCCTCCACTTT
J: TRBJ1-4; V: TRBV6-2/TRBV6-3; D: TRBD1; size: few; CDR3: CASRLRTGGGEKLFF; DNA: TGTGCCAGCCGCTTAAGGACAGGGGGCGGTGAAAAACTGTTTTTT
J: TRBJ2-7; V: TRBV6-5; D: TRBD1; size: few; CDR3: CASSPGTGGAQGKYF; DNA: TGTGCCAGCAGTCCCGGGACAGGGGGCGCCCAGGGGAAGTACTTC
J: TRBJ1-6; V: TRBV18; D: NA; size: medium-sized; CDR3: CASSPDNNSPLHF; DNA: TGTGCCAGCTCACCAGATAATAATTCACCCCTCCACTTT
J: TRBJ2-2; V: TRBV6-5; D: NA; size: medium-sized; CDR3: CASSKRDIGTGELFF; DNA: TGTGCCAGCAGTAAGCGGGACATCGGCACCGGGGAGCTGTTTTTT
J: TRBJ2-3; V: TRBV15; D: NA; size: many; CDR3: CATSGPTPGLFEDTQYF; DNA: TGTGCCACCAGCGGACCAACCCCCGGGCTCTTTGAGGATACGCAGTATTTT
J: TRBJ1-4; V: TRBV5-6; D: NA; size: few; CDR3: CASSYRRAANEKLFF; DNA: TGTGCCAGCAGCTACCGCAGGGCAGCTAATGAAAAACTGTTTTTT
J: TRBJ2-1; V: TRBV7-9; D: TRBD2; size: NA; CDR3: CASSLGSGGDVSSYNEQFF; DNA: TGTGCCAGCAGCTTAGGGAGCGGGGGGGATGTCTCCTCCTACAATGAGCAGTTCTTC
J: TRBJ1-6; V: TRBV7-2; D: NA; size: once; CDR3: CASSRTDALGAPLHF; DNA: TGTGCCAGCAGCCGGACGGACGCCTTAGGGGCACCCCTCCACTTT
J: TRBJ2-7; V: TRBV7-9; D: NA; size: NA; CDR3: CASSSLQGGSYEQYF; DNA: TGTGCCAGCAGTTCCCTCCAGGGGGGGTCCTACGAGCAGTACTTC
J: TRBJ1-3; V: TRBV28; D: NA; size: NA; CDR3: CASSPGGGNTIYF; DNA: TGTGCCAGCAGTCCTGGGGGCGGAAACACCATATATTTT
J: TRBJ2-5; V: TRBV7-9; D: NA; size: medium-sized; CDR3: CASSLLVGVRAGETQYF; DNA: TGTGCCAGCAGCTTACTGGTGGGAGTTAGGGCTGGAGAGACCCAGTACTTC
J: TRBJ1-2; V: TRBV19; D: TRBD1; size: medium-sized; CDR3: CASGTTGEGGYTF; DNA: TGTGCCAGCGGTACTACAGGGGAAGGAGGCTACACCTTC
J: TRBJ2-1; V: TRBV9; D: TRBD2; size: NA; CDR3: CASSVLADNEQFF; DNA: TGTGCCAGCAGCGTACTAGCGGACAATGAGCAGTTCTTC
J: TRBJ1-2; V: TRBV19; D: TRBD1; size: NA; CDR3: CASSINTSDRGRHYYGYTF; DNA: TGTGCCAGTAGTATAAATACGAGTGACAGGGGGCGTCATTACTATGGCTACACCTTC
J: TRBJ1-5; V: TRBV10-3; D: TRBD1; size: NA; CDR3: CAAAQGANQPQHF; DNA: TGTGCCGCAGCACAGGGGGCTAATCAGCCCCAGCATTTT
J: TRBJ2-1; V: TRBV6-1; D: TRBD2; size: many; CDR3: CASSDQPGGSYNEQFF; DNA: TGTGCCAGCAGTGACCAGCCGGGGGGCTCCTACAATGAGCAGTTCTTC
J: TRBJ2-3; V: TRBV6-2/TRBV6-3; D: TRBD1; size: medium-sized; CDR3: CASRPDRTFSTDTQYF; DNA: TGTGCCAGCAGGCCGGACAGGACCTTTAGCACAGATACGCAGTATTTT
J: TRBJ1-2; V: TRBV19; D: TRBD1; size: medium-sized; CDR3: CASSIWPLSGGVSYGYTF; DNA: TGTGCCAGTAGTATTTGGCCCCTATCAGGGGGCGTTAGCTATGGCTACACCTTC
J: TRBJ1-1; V: TRBV14; D: NA; size: NA; CDR3: CASSQGVQGFF; DNA: TGTGCCAGCAGCCAAGGAGTACAGGGTTTCTTT
J: TRBJ1-1; V: TRBV6-1; D: NA; size: NA; CDR3: CASRLTEDAEAFF; DNA: TGTGCCAGCAGACTAACAGAGGACGCTGAAGCTTTCTTT
J: TRBJ1-4; V: TRBV10-3; D: NA; size: medium-sized; CDR3: CAITRALGEKLFF; DNA: TGTGCCATCACTAGGGCGTTAGGTGAAAAACTGTTTTTT
J: TRBJ1-6; V: TRBV19; D: NA; size: few; CDR3: CASSIVMQEGADSPLHF; DNA: TGTGCCAGTAGTATAGTAATGCAGGAGGGAGCTGATTCACCCCTCCACTTT
J: TRBJ1-1; V: TRBV12-3/TRBV12-4; D: NA; size: few; CDR3: CASSFGVHTEAFF; DNA: TGTGCCAGCAGTTTCGGTGTCCACACTGAAGCTTTCTTT
J: TRBJ1-4; V: TRBV18; D: TRBD1; size: many; CDR3: CASSTGGAANEKLFF; DNA: TGTGCCAGCTCAACAGGGGGCGCGGCTAATGAAAAACTGTTTTTT
J: TRBJ2-1; V: TRBV15; D: TRBD1; size: NA; CDR3: CATRPGQGSSYNEQFF; DNA: TGTGCCACCAGACCCGGACAGGGGAGCTCCTACAATGAGCAGTTCTTC
J: TRBJ1-2; V: TRBV19; D: NA; size: many; CDR3: CASSFSGTPLGYGYTF; DNA: TGTGCCAGTAGTTTCTCCGGGACTCCTTTGGGATATGGCTACACCTTC
J: TRBJ1-2; V: TRBV10-2; D: NA; size: few; CDR3: CASSDKGNYGYTF; DNA: TGCGCCAGCAGTGACAAGGGGAACTATGGCTACACCTTC
J: TRBJ1-2; V: TRBV27; D: TRBD1; size: medium-sized; CDR3: CASSFSGQGYGYTF; DNA: TGTGCCAGCAGTTTTTCCGGACAGGGCTATGGCTACACCTTC
J: TRBJ1-5; V: TRBV18; D: TRBD1; size: NA; CDR3: CASSGTAPGEGNQPQHF; DNA: TGTGCCAGCTCAGGGACAGCGCCAGGGGAAGGCAATCAGCCCCAGCATTTT
J: TRBJ2-2; V: TRBV6-5; D: NA; size: many; CDR3: CATRLVEGANTGELFF; DNA: TGTGCCACCAGGCTAGTGGAGGGCGCGAACACCGGGGAGCTGTTTTTT
J: TRBJ2-7; V: TRBV18; D: TRBD1; size: NA; CDR3: CASSSGQGTLSYEQYF; DNA: TGTGCCAGCTCATCTGGACAGGGCACCCTCTCCTACGAGCAGTACTTC
J: TRBJ1-4; V: TRBV19; D: TRBD1; size: NA; CDR3: CASTGTALPGEVFF; DNA: TGTGCCAGTACCGGGACAGCCCTACCGGGGGAGGTGTTTTTT
J: TRBJ1-2; V: TRBV28; D: NA; size: few; CDR3: CASSPGEDYGYTF; DNA: TGTGCCAGCAGCCCCGGGGAGGACTATGGCTACACCTTC
J: TRBJ2-3; V: TRBV29-1; D: TRBD2; size: NA; CDR3: CSVEPGGDTQYF; DNA: TGCAGCGTTGAACCGGGGGGAGATACGCAGTATTTT
J: TRBJ1-3; V: TRBV27; D: NA; size: NA; CDR3: CASSGGNTIYF; DNA: TGTGCCAGCAGTGGTGGAAACACCATATATTTT
J: TRBJ1-6; V: TRBV11-2; D: TRBD1; size: NA; CDR3: CASSRWMTGISSPLHF; DNA: TGTGCCAGCAGCCGATGGATGACAGGGATCTCCTCACCCCTCCACTTT
J: TRBJ1-1; V: TRBV10-3; D: NA; size: once; CDR3: CATHKGSLNTEAFF; DNA: TGTGCCACCCATAAGGGGAGTCTGAACACTGAAGCTTTCTTT
J: TRBJ1-2; V: TRBV6-6; D: NA; size: medium-sized; CDR3: CASSPISGDYGYTF; DNA: TGTGCCAGCAGTCCCATATCAGGGGACTATGGCTACACCTTC
J: TRBJ1-1; V: TRBV9; D: TRBD1; size: NA; CDR3: CASSLTGANTEAFF; DNA: TGTGCCAGCAGCTTGACAGGGGCGAACACTGAAGCTTTCTTT
J: TRBJ1-5; V: TRBV6-1; D: NA; size: NA; CDR3: CASSQVISNQPQHF; DNA: TGTGCCAGCAGCCAGGTTATTAGCAATCAGCCCCAGCATTTT
J: TRBJ2-1; V: TRBV24-1; D: TRBD2; size: few; CDR3: CATSDYIAGESYNEQFF; DNA: TGTGCCACCAGTGATTATATAGCGGGAGAATCCTACAATGAGCAGTTCTTC
J: TRBJ2-2; V: TRBV29-1; D: TRBD2; size: many; CDR3: CSLQRGDTGELFF; DNA: TGCAGCTTGCAGCGGGGCGACACCGGGGAGCTGTTTTTT
J: TRBJ2-1; V: TRBV12-3/TRBV12-4; D: NA; size: NA; CDR3: CASGLAWREQFF; DNA: TGTGCTAGTGGTTTGGCCTGGAGGGAGCAGTTCTTC
J: TRBJ2-7; V: TRBV18; D: NA; size: many; CDR3: CASSLRGDTGYEQYF; DNA: TGTGCCAGCTCACTGAGGGGGGATACCGGTTACGAGCAGTACTTC
J: TRBJ1-5; V: TRBV7-9; D: NA; size: few; CDR3: CASSLGSGFRDQPQHF; DNA: TGTGCCAGCAGCTTAGGCTCAGGGTTCCGCGATCAGCCCCAGCATTTT
J: TRBJ2-7; V: TRBV25-1; D: NA; size: NA; CDR3: CASSALRGRTIEQYF; DNA: TGTGCCAGCAGTGCGCTGCGGGGAAGAACTATCGAGCAGTACTTC
J: TRBJ1-6; V: TRBV18; D: NA; size: medium-sized; CDR3: CASSPDSSYNSPLHF; DNA: TGTGCCAGCTCACCAGACAGCTCCTATAATTCACCCCTCCACTTT
J: TRBJ1-2; V: TRBV5-6; D: NA; size: NA; CDR3: CASSLRDYGYTF; DNA: TGTGCCAGCAGCTTGCGGGATTATGGCTACACCTTC
J: TRBJ1-4; V: TRBV6-2/TRBV6-3; D: TRBD1; size: once; CDR3: CASSGTGRIEKLFF; DNA: TGTGCCAGCAGCGGGACAGGGAGGATAGAAAAACTGTTTTTT
J: TRBJ1-3; V: TRBV30; D: NA; size: NA; CDR3: CAWSVVRESTIYF; DNA: TGTGCCTGGAGTGTTGTCAGGGAGTCCACCATATATTTT